This T cell receptor (beta chain) originates from a study of blood T cells in healthy people across ages. Overall study results and limits: It was found that TCR beta diversity correlated strongly with the percentage of naive T cells.

Then a second PCR, running about 6 to 12 cycles, was carried out with a sample-barcoded 5' primer and a J-beta primer mix. From the 5' RACE reads, TCRdb called clonotypes with MiXCR, one entry per CDR3 protein. Here the sample spans under 1 million distinct CDR3 sequences, roughly 44% being singletons. This clonotype was counted a few times. Antigen specificity is unknown. CDR3 size: 14 residues. The V gene lost 2 bases and the J gene lost 6 bases, with 13 bases spanning the gap. In germline, CDR1 is MGHRA, CDR2 YSYEKL. The J gene is TRBJ2-5, the V gene TRBV4-1, with D maybe TRBD1 (6 bases). This clonotype was sampled from a man aged 55-75 years in good health. The sequenced sample consisted of blood. This CDR3 reads CASSQPGTIKTQYF. The CDR3 DNA follows: TGCGCCAGCAGCCAACCCGGGACAATCAAGACCCAGTACTTC.